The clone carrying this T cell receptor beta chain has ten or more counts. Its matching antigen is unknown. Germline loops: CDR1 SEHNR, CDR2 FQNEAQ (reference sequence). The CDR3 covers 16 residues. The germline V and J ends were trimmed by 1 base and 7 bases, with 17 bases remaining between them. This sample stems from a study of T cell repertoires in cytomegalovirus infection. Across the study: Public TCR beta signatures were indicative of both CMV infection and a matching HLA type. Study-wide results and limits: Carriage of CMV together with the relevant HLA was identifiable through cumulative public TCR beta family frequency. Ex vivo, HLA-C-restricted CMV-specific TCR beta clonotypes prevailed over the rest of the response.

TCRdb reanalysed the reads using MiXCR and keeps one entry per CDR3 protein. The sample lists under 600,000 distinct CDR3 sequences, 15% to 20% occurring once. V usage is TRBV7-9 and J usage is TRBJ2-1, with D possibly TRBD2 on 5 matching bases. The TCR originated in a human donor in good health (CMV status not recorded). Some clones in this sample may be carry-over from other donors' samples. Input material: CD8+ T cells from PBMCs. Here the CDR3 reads CASSLGVAPSGNEQFF. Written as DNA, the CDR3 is TGTGCCAGCAGCTTAGGGGTCGCGCCTTCGGGAAATGAGCAGTTCTTC.